This entry concerns a single T cell receptor (beta chain). The record originates from a study of CD8 T cells in Susac syndrome. Per germline, CDR1 LGHNA and CDR2 YNFKEQ. The CDR3 spans 16 residues. Germline trimming cut 0 bases from V and 0 bases from J; bases unmatched to any gene: 2. Roughly 0.5 to 1 ug RNA was reverse transcribed with random hexamers. TCRdb re-called the immunoSEQ multiplex PCR reads with MiXCR, one entry per CDR3 protein. The sample includes about 200,000 distinct CDR3 sequences, 90% to 95% seen only once; the top ten take approximately 0.1%. The material sequenced was CD4+ T cells from PBMCs. The chain uses TRBV4-2 and TRBJ2-5; 9 positions match TRBD2. The origin of this receptor is a human donor in good health. The CDR3 coding sequence is TGTGCCAGCAGCCAAGAGCTAGCGGGGTACCAAGAGACCCAGTACTTC. Translation: CASSQELAGYQETQYF.